This entry lists 29 T cell receptor beta chains sequenced from one sample in a study. In TCRdb, the RT-PCR reads were re-called with MiXCR into one record per CDR3 protein. The repertoire includes about 680,000 distinct CDR3 sequences, over 12% of them detected once, and roughly 3.6% sits in the top ten. The sample taken for sequencing was memory CD4+ T cells from blood. These receptors were taken from a female donor in good health, serving as a healthy control.

The chain has TRBV5-1 and TRBJ2-2; TRBD2 matches at 10 bases. With 7 bases clipped from V and 6 bases from J, the junction kept 6 bases outside the gene matches. The CDR3 is 14 amino acids. The V gene's germline CDR1 is SGHRS and CDR2 YFSETQ. CDR3 nucleotide sequence: TGCGCCAGCTTTGGGACTAGCGTCCCCGGGGAGCTGTTTTTT. Amino acids: CASFGTSVPGELFF.

The J gene is TRBJ2-2, the V gene TRBV20-1; TRBD1 matches 7 bases. The CDR3 is 13 amino acids. CDR1 and CDR2 from the germline V gene are DFQATT and SNEGSKA (reference sequence). J gave up 4 bases and V 6 bases, and 5 bases lay outside the gene matches. As DNA, the CDR3 is TGCAGTGCCCCGGACAGGAGCACCGGGGAGCTGTTTTTT. This encodes CSAPDRSTGELFF.

About this clonotype itself: A read error may account for a junction end that differs from germline. The V call is TRBV6-5, the J call TRBJ2-7; 8 bases line up with TRBD2. In germline, CDR1 is MNHEY, CDR2 SVGAGI. The CDR3 covers 20 residues. CDR3 protein: CASSPRVASIAGIGIYELYF. The CDR3 DNA reads as TGTGCCAGCAGTCCTCGTGTCGCCTCTATAGCGGGAATAGGCATCTACGAGCTGTACTTC.

The chain joins TRBV29-1 to TRBJ2-3; D assignment may be TRBD1 or TRBD2 (7 bases each). Germline assignment: CDR1 SQVTM and CDR2 ANQGSEA. The CDR3 totals 13 residues. Trimming pared 6 bases from V and 6 bases from J, leaving 16 bases between. The CDR3 DNA is TGCAGCGTAGACCCCCAGGGGGGGGATACGCAGTATTTT. Translating gives CSVDPQGGDTQYF.

There are a few counts of this clonotype. This chain links TRBV7-8 with TRBJ2-1; 8 positions match TRBD2. The CDR3 runs 16 residues. Germline V CDR1 and CDR2: SGHVS, FQNEAQ. After removal of 4 bases from V and 4 bases from J, the junction contained 9 bases not matched to a gene. In nucleotides, the CDR3 is TGTGCCAGCAGCTACTCGGGGGGGGGACCTTACAATGAGCAGTTCTTC. Translated, it gives CASSYSGGGPYNEQFF.

This clonotype turned up a few times. The V and J genes are TRBV5-5 and TRBJ1-1; D is unresolved. The CDR3 spans 14 residues. Trimming took off 1 base at V and 4 bases at J, with 11 bases between the two ends. CDR1 SGHKS and CDR2 YYEKEE come from the germline V gene (reference sequence). This chain's CDR3 is CASSLITMGTEAFF. The CDR3 coding sequence is TGTGCCAGCAGCTTGATAACGATGGGCACTGAAGCTTTCTTT.

The V call is TRBV7-2, the J call TRBJ1-1; D may be TRBD1 (6 bases). Germline assignment: CDR1 SGHTA and CDR2 FQGNSA. The CDR3 totals 15 residues. Deletions cut 0 bases from V and 1 base from J, with 9 bases between. CDR3 sequence (DNA): TGTGCCAGCAGCTTAGCGTGGGGGCAGAACACTGAAGCTTTCTTT. This codes for CASSLAWGQNTEAFF.

The chain combines TRBV7-9 with TRBJ1-5; TRBD1 might be the D (5 bases). The CDR3 contains 12 residues. Germline lookup yields CDR1 SEHNR and CDR2 FQNEAQ (reference sequence). V was trimmed by 1 base and J by 11 bases, leaving 9 bases between them. The CDR3 loop is CASSLDGGTQHF. The CDR3, as DNA: TGTGCCAGCAGCTTAGACGGGGGGACCCAGCATTTT.

This clonotype was found many times. This rearrangement joins TRBV12-3 or TRBV12-4 to TRBJ2-3; 8 nucleotides align to TRBD2. This CDR3 has 17 residues. V gave up 7 bases and J gave up 6 bases; unmatched junction bases: 18. The CDR3 is CASTIGAGTSRWDTQYF. CDR3 nucleotides: TGTGCCAGCACCATAGGGGCCGGGACTAGTAGGTGGGATACGCAGTATTTT.

This clonotype occurred a few times. The chain uses TRBV6-1 and TRBJ2-2; 8 nucleotides agree with TRBD1. The germline V gene has CDR1 MNHNS and CDR2 SASEGT. This CDR3 comprises 15 residues. With V trimmed by 2 bases and J by 5 bases, 4 bases remained unmatched. As DNA, the CDR3 is TGTGCCAGCAGTGAAATGACAGGGGTTACCGGGGAGCTGTTTTTT. Translating gives CASSEMTGVTGELFF.

The table lists this clonotype with many counts. The V call is TRBV11-1, the J call TRBJ2-5; weak D call: TRBD2 (6 bases). The germline gives CDR1 SGHAT, CDR2 FQDESV (reference sequence). CDR3 length: 13 amino acids. V dropped 0 bases and J dropped 9 bases, with 11 bases sitting between them. CDR3 DNA: TGTGCCAGCAGCTTAGCGGAGGGGCGGGCCCAGTACTTC. Translation: CASSLAEGRAQYF.

CDR3 sequence: CASSLGGAGKNTGELFF. The CDR3 coding sequence is TGTGCCAGCAGCTTGGGTGGGGCAGGGAAAAACACCGGGGAGCTGTTTTTT. V gene TRBV5-4 combines with J gene TRBJ2-2, with D perhaps matching TRBD1 (5 bases). The germline V gene encodes CDR1 SGHNT and CDR2 YYREEE (reference sequence). V shed 0 bases and J shed 2 bases, with 14 bases lying between them. This CDR3 has 17 residues.

This clonotype was picked up one time. This chain links TRBV20-1 with TRBJ1-1; TRBD1 is a possible D gene (6 bases). Germline CDR1 DFQATT, CDR2 SNEGSKA (reference sequence). The CDR3 has 12 residues. Trimming took 6 bases from V and 9 from J, leaving 17 bases between them. The CDR3 region has the DNA TGCAGTGCATTGGGGGCTTTAACAAAAGCTTTCTTT. Its protein is CSALGALTKAFF.

This clonotype was seen ten or more times. V is TRBV29-1 and J is TRBJ2-3; D possibly corresponds to TRBD2 (6 bases). The CDR3 runs 13 residues. Germline V gene data show CDR1 as SQVTM and CDR2 as ANQGSEA. Trimming shortened V by 7 bases and J by 5 bases, and 16 bases separated the two germline ends. CDR3 DNA sequence: TGCAGCGCCAGTATGGGAGGCATAGATACGCAGTATTTT. Protein sequence: CSASMGGIDTQYF.

The chain is built from TRBV7-2 and TRBJ1-3; D is ambiguous. Germline V CDR1 and CDR2: SGHTA, FQGNSA. The CDR3 length is 16 residues. V was cut by 5 bases and J by 0 bases, with 14 bases left in between. In DNA, the CDR3 is TGTGCCAGCAGCCCGAGGGCTCCGGACTCTGGAAACACCATATATTTT. It encodes CASSPRAPDSGNTIYF.

The V and J genes are TRBV7-3 and TRBJ2-2; D remains ambiguous. Trimming pared 5 bases from V and 3 bases from J, leaving 7 bases between. The CDR3 runs 13 residues. Germline CDR1 reads SGHTA; CDR2 reads FQGTGA. CDR3 sequence (DNA): TGTGCCAGCAGCCGCAGTTACACCGGGGAGCTGTTTTTT. Encoded protein: CASSRSYTGELFF.

A few counts support this clonotype. The chain links TRBV27 to TRBJ1-1; D is unclear. Trimming removed 3 bases from V and 2 bases from J, with 7 bases in between. This CDR3 has 13 amino acids. CDR1 is MNHEY and CDR2 is SMNVEV in the germline V gene (reference sequence). CDR3 coding DNA: TGTGCCAGCAGTTTGTGGATAAACACTGAAGCTTTCTTT. Its translation is CASSLWINTEAFF.

This clonotype was detected ten times or more. The chain recombines TRBV29-1 with TRBJ2-7; 10 nucleotides agree with TRBD1. J was trimmed by 2 bases and V by 5 bases; bases with no gene match: 9. The CDR3 has 15 amino acids. The germline V gene encodes CDR1 SQVTM and CDR2 ANQGSEA. CDR3 DNA sequence: TGCAGCGTTTTTGTCTCCGGACAGGGGGCCTACGAGCAGTACTTC. It is translated as CSVFVSGQGAYEQYF.

At least ten counts were recorded for this clonotype. The chain combines TRBV29-1 with TRBJ2-1, with D uncertain. V lost 3 bases, J lost 2 bases, and 8 bases lay in between. Germline CDR1 and CDR2: SQVTM and ANQGSEA. CDR3 length equals 13 residues. CDR3 sequence: CSVEMVPYNEQFF. The CDR3 coding sequence is TGCAGCGTTGAGATGGTCCCCTACAATGAGCAGTTCTTC.

The chain recombines TRBV28 with TRBJ2-1; the D is unclear. V was trimmed by 6 bases and J by 9 bases, leaving 9 bases between them. CDR3 length: 11 amino acids. The germline V gene encodes CDR1 MDHEN and CDR2 SYDVKM. The CDR3 bases are TGTGCCAGCAGCCAACCCCTTGAGCAGTTCTTC. Translating gives CASSQPLEQFF.

V gene TRBV9 combines with J gene TRBJ2-1, with no clear D. Trimming cost V 0 bases and J 1 base, with 5 bases left between them. The length of the CDR3 is 14 residues. The germline CDR1 and CDR2 sequences are SGDLS and YYNGEE. DNA for the CDR3: TGTGCCAGCAGCGTAGCCGAATCCTACAATGAGCAGTTCTTC. Its protein is CASSVAESYNEQFF.

This clonotype came up a few times. The J gene is TRBJ2-1, the V gene TRBV6-2 or TRBV6-3, with 8 bases aligning to TRBD1. Unmatched junction bases numbered 7, after V lost 0 bases and J lost 6 bases. CDR3 length equals 16 residues. CDR1 and CDR2 (germline): MNHEY, SVGEGT. DNA of the CDR3: TGTGCCAGCAGTTACTCGTTAACAGGGGGGCGCAATGAGCAGTTCTTC. It yields the protein CASSYSLTGGRNEQFF.

A few counts support this clonotype. The gene calls are TRBV4-1 and TRBJ2-7, with D tentatively TRBD2 (6 bases). Trimming stripped 3 bases from V and 2 bases from J, with 14 bases between. The germline CDR1 and CDR2 sequences are MGHRA and YSYEKL. The CDR3 sequence is 15 residues long. CDR3 sequence (DNA): TGCGCCAGCAGCCAGGCGGGACTGGGCACCTACGAGCAGTACTTC. It yields the protein CASSQAGLGTYEQYF.

This clonotype showed up just a few times. The rearrangement links TRBV5-1 to TRBJ1-4, with 7 bases matching TRBD1. The CDR3 is 15 residues long. Trimming at V came to 4 bases and at J to 5 bases, leaving 8 bases not matched to a gene. The germline V gene has CDR1 SGHRS and CDR2 YFSETQ. DNA for the CDR3: TGCGCCAGCAGCCGCCGACAGGGCTTGAATGAAAAACTGTTTTTT. This gives the protein CASSRRQGLNEKLFF.

This clonotype showed up just a few times. The J gene is TRBJ1-5, the V gene TRBV2, with 7 bases identical to TRBD1. Germline CDR1 SNHLY, CDR2 FYNNEI. CDR3 length equals 14 residues. J lost 5 bases, V lost 6 bases, and 7 bases had no gene match. The CDR3 coding sequence is TGTGCCAGCAGCGAGGGGGCTGAGGATCAGCCCCAGCATTTT. It encodes CASSEGAEDQPQHF.

This chain uses TRBV7-6 with TRBJ2-6, with TRBD1 matching over 9 bases. Germline V CDR1 and CDR2: SGHVS, FNYEAQ. V was clipped by 5 bases and J by 2 bases; unmatched bases: 13. The CDR3 extends over 19 amino acids. The CDR3 spells CASSTPTGGSLTGANVLTF. The CDR3 nucleotides read TGTGCCAGCAGCACGCCGACAGGGGGGTCTTTAACTGGGGCCAACGTCCTGACTTTC.

This chain links TRBV20-1 with TRBJ2-3; 11 nucleotides line up with TRBD2. CDR3 length: 15 residues. CDR1 is DFQATT and CDR2 is SNEGSKA in the germline V gene (reference sequence). Germline trimming cut 0 bases from V and 7 bases from J; bases unmatched to any gene: 6. The chain's CDR3 is CSARDITSGGNTQYF. In DNA, the CDR3 is TGCAGTGCTAGAGATATAACTAGCGGGGGAAATACGCAGTATTTT.

This chain links TRBV3-1 with TRBJ2-1, with 11 bases lining up with TRBD1. Per germline, CDR1 LGHDT and CDR2 YNNKEL (reference sequence). After removal of 4 bases from V and 9 bases from J, the junction contained 14 bases not matched to a gene. The CDR3 has 17 residues. This CDR3 is CASSPWGQGERQGEQFF. The DNA of the CDR3 is TGTGCCAGCAGCCCTTGGGGACAGGGGGAGAGACAGGGTGAGCAGTTCTTC.

At least ten counts were recorded for this clonotype. The gene calls are TRBV6-5 and TRBJ1-1; D unresolved. Per the germline V gene, CDR1 is MNHEY and CDR2 is SVGAGI. The CDR3 loop spans 15 amino acids. V lost 2 bases to trimming and J lost 4 bases, with 14 bases between them. The CDR3 sequence is CASSYDTGRFTEAFF. The CDR3 DNA sequence: TGTGCCAGCAGTTACGATACGGGGAGGTTCACTGAAGCTTTCTTT.